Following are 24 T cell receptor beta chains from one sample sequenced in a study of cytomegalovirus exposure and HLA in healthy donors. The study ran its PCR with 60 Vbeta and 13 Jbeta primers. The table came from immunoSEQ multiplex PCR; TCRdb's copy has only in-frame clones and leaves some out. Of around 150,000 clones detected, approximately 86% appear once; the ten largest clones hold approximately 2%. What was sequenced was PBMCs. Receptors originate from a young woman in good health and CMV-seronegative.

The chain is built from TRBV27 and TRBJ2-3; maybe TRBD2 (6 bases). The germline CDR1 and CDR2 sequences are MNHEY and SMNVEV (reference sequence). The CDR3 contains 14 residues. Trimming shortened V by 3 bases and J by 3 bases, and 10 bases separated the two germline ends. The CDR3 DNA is TGTGCCAGCAGTTTTGGGGGGACGACAGATACGCAGTATTTT. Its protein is CASSFGGTTDTQYF.

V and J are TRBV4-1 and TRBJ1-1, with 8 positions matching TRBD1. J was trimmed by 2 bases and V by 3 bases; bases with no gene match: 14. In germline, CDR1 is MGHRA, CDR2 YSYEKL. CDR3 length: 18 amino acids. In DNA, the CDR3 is TGCGCCAGCAGCCAGGGGGGCAGGGGGCCGATTCGAAACACTGAAGCTTTCTTT. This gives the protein CASSQGGRGPIRNTEAFF.

The CDR3 sequence: CASSRYGSQDYGYTF. CDR3 nucleotide sequence: TGTGCCAGCTCACGTTACGGTTCTCAGGACTATGGCTACACCTTC. The chain joins TRBV18 to TRBJ1-2; D is unclear. Looked up from germline, CDR1 is KGHSH and CDR2 is LQKENI. CDR3 length: 15 amino acids. V was pared by 4 bases and J by 3 bases, with 15 bases between.

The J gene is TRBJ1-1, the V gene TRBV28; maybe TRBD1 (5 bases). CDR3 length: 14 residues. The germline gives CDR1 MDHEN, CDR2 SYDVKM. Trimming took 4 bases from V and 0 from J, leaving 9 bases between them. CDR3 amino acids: CASSSPGLNTEAFF. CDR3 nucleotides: TGTGCCAGCAGTTCCCCAGGGCTGAACACTGAAGCTTTCTTT.

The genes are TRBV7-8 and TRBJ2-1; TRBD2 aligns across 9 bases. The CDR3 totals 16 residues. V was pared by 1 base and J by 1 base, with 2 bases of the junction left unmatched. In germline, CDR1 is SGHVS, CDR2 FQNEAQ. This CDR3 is CASSLELAGSYNEQFF. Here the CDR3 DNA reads TGTGCCAGCAGCTTAGAACTAGCGGGTTCCTACAATGAGCAGTTCTTC.

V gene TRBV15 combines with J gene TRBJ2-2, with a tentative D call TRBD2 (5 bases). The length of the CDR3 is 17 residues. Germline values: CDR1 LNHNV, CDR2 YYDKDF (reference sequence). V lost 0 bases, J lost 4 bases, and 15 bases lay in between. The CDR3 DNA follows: TGTGCCACCAGCAGAGACGGAATCGCGGGTTTCACCGGGGAGCTGTTTTTT. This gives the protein CATSRDGIAGFTGELFF.

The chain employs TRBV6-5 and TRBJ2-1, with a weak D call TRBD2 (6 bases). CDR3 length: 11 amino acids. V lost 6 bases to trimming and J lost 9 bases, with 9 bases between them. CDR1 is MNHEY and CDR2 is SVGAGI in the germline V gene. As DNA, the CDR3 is TGTGCCAGCAGGACCGGGGGTGAGCAGTTCTTC. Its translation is CASRTGGEQFF.

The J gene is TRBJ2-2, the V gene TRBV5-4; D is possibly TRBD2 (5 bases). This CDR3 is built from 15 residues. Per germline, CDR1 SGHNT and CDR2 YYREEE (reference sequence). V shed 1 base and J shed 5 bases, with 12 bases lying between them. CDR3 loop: CASSLTSQGTGELFF. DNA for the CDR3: TGTGCCAGCAGCTTGACTAGTCAAGGGACCGGGGAGCTGTTTTTT. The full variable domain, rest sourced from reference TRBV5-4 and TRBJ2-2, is ETGVTQSPTHLIKTRGQQVTLRCSSQSGHNTVSWYQQALGQGPQFIFQYYREEENGRGNFPPRFSGLQFPNYSSELNVNALELDDSALYLCASSLTSQGTGELFFGEGSRLTVL.

The DNA for the CDR3 is TGCGCCAGCAGCGGGGGACAGGCAGAGAGTGAAGCTTTCTTT. It yields the protein CASSGGQAESEAFF. The chain is built from TRBV5-1 and TRBJ1-1, with 8 bases matching TRBD1. V trimming: 4 bases; J trimming: 7 bases; junction bases outside the gene matches: 9. Germline assignment: CDR1 SGHRS and CDR2 YFSETQ. The CDR3 spans 14 residues.

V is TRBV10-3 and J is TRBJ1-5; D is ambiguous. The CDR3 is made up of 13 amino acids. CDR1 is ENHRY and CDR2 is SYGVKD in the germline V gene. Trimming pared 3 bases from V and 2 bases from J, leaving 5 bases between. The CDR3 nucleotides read TGTGCCATCAGTGACCGAGGCAATCAGCCCCAGCATTTT. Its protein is CAISDRGNQPQHF.

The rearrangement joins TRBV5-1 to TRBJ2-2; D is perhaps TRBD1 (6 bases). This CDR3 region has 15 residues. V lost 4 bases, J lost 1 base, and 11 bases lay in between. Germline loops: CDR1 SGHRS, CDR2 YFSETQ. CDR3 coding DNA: TGCGCCAGCAGCCCGGGACACCAGAACACCGGGGAGCTGTTTTTT. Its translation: CASSPGHQNTGELFF.

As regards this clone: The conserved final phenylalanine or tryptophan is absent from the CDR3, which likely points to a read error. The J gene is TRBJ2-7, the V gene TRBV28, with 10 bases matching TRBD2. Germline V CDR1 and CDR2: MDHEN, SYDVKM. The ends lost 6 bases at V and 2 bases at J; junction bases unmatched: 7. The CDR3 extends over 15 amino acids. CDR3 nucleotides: TGTGCCAGCAGGGAGCGAGCGGGAGGGACCTACGAGCAGTACCTC. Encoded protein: CASRERAGGTYEQYL.

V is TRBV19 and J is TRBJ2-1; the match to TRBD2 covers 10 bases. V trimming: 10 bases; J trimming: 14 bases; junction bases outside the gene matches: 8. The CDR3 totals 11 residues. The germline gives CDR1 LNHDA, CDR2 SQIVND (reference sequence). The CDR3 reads CATYSGTSEFF. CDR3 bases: TGTGCCACTTACTCCGGGACTAGCGAGTTCTTC.

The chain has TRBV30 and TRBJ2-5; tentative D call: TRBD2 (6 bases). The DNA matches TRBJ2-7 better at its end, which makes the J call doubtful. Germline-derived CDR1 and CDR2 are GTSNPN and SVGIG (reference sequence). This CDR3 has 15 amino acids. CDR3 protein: CAWRPRETSSYEQYF. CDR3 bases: TGTGCCTGGAGACCCCGGGAGACTAGCTCCTACGAGCAGTACTTC.

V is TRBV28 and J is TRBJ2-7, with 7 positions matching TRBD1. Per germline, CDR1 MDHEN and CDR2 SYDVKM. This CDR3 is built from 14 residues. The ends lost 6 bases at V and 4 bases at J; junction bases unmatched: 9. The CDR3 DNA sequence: TGTGCCAGCAGCTCAGGGGGTTGGTTGTACGAGCAGTACTTC. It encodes CASSSGGWLYEQYF.

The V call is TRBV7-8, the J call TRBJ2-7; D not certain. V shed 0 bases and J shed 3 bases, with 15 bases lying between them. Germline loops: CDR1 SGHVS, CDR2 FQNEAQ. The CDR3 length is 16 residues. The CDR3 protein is CASSLAIIGPFYEQYF. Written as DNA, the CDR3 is TGTGCCAGCAGCTTAGCCATCATTGGGCCCTTCTACGAGCAGTACTTC.

DNA of the CDR3: TGCGCCAGCAGCCCTACCGTCCCAGGCCCCCAGCATTTT. Its translation is CASSPTVPGPQHF. The V gene is TRBV4-1, the J gene TRBJ1-5; no firm D call. Germline lookup yields CDR1 MGHRA and CDR2 YSYEKL. The CDR3 sequence is 13 residues long. The ends were cut back, 4 bases at V and 10 bases at J, with 14 bases in the middle.

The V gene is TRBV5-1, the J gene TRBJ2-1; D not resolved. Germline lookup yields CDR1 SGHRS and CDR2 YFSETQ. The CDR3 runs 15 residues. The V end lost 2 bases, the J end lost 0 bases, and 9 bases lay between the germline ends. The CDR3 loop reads CASSLLPPSYNEQFF. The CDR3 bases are TGCGCCAGCAGCTTACTCCCACCCTCCTACAATGAGCAGTTCTTC. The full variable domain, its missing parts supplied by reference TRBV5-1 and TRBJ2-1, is KAGVTQTPRYLIKTRGQQVTLSCSPISGHRSVSWYQQTPGQGLQFLFEYFSETQRNKGNFPGRFSGRQFSNSRSEMNVSTLELGDSALYLCASSLLPPSYNEQFFGPGTRLTVL.

The CDR3 sequence is CASSLDGLTQYF. For the CDR3, the DNA is TGTGCCAGCAGTTTGGACGGACTGACCCAGTACTTC. The V call is TRBV28, the J call TRBJ2-5; possibly TRBD2 for D (5 bases). CDR1 is MDHEN, CDR2 SYDVKM, per germline. This CDR3 region has 12 residues. Trimming left V 3 bases short and J 7 bases short, with 9 bases between.

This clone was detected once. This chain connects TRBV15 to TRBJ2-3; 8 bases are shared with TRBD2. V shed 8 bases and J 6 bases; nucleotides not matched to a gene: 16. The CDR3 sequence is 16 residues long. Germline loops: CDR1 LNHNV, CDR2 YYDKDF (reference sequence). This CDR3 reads CATLAWAGGTADTQYF. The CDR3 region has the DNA TGTGCCACCCTAGCGTGGGCGGGAGGAACGGCCGATACGCAGTATTTT. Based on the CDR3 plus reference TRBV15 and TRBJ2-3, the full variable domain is DAMVIQNPRYQVTQFGKPVTLSCSQTLNHNVMYWYQQKSSQAPKLLFHYYDKDFNNEADTPDNFQSRRPNTSFCFLDIRSPGLGDTAMYLCATLAWAGGTADTQYFGPGTRLTVL.

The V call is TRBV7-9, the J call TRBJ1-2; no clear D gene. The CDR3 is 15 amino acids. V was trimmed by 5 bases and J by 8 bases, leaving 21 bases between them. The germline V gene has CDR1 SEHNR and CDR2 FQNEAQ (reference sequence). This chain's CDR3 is CASSQKGPRAGGYTF. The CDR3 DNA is TGTGCCAGCAGCCAAAAAGGCCCTAGGGCGGGAGGCTACACCTTC.

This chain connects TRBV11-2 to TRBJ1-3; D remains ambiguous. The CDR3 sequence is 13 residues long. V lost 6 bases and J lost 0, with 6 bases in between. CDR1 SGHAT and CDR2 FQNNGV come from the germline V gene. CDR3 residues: CASRAFSGNTIYF. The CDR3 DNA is TGTGCCAGCAGGGCCTTCTCTGGAAACACCATATATTTT.

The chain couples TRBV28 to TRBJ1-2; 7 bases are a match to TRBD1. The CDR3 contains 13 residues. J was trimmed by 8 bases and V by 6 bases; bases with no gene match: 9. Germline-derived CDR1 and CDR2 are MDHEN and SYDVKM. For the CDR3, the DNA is TGTGCCAGCAGAATCGACAGGGTGTCGGGCTACACCTTC. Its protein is CASRIDRVSGYTF.

The CDR3 reads CASSVRWANEQFF. The DNA for the CDR3 is TGTGCCAGCAGCGTCCGGTGGGCAAATGAGCAGTTCTTC. The rearrangement joins TRBV7-2 to TRBJ2-1; D call uncertain. Germline CDR1 reads SGHTA; CDR2 reads FQGNSA. V was pared by 5 bases and J by 7 bases, with 12 bases between. The length of the CDR3 is 13 residues. Complete variable domain (other parts from reference TRBV7-2 and TRBJ2-1): GAGVSQSPSNKVTEKGKDVELRCDPISGHTALYWYRQSLGQGLEFLIYFQGNSAPDKSGLPSDRFSAERTGGSVSTLTIQRTQQEDSAVYLCASSVRWANEQFFGPGTRLTVL.